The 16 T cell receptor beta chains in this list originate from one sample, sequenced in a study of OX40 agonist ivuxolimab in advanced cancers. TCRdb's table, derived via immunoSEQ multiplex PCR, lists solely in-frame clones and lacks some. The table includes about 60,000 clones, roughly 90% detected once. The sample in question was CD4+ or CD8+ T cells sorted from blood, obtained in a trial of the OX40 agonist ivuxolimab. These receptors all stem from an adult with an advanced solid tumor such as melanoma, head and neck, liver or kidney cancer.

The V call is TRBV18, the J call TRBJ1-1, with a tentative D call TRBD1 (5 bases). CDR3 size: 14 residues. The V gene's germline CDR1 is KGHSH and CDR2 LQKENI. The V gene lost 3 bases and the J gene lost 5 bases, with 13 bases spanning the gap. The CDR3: CASSPGQGETEAFF. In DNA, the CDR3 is TGTGCCAGCTCACCTGGGCAGGGAGAAACTGAAGCTTTCTTT. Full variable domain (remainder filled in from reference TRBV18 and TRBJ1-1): NAGVMQNPRHLVRRRGQEARLRCSPMKGHSHVYWYRQLPEEGLKFMVYLQKENIIDESGMPKERFSAEFPKEGPSILRIQQVVRGDSAAYFCASSPGQGETEAFFGQGTRLTVV.

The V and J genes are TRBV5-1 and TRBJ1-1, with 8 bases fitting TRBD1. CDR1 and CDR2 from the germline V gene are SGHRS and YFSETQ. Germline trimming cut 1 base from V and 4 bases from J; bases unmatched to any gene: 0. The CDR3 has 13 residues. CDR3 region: CASSLQGATEAFF. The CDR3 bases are TGCGCCAGCAGCTTGCAGGGGGCCACTGAAGCTTTCTTT.

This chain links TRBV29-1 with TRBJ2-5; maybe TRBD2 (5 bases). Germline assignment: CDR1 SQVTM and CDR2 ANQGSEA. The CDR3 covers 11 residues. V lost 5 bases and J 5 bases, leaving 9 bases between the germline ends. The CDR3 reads CSVRTWETQYF. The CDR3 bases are TGCAGCGTTCGGACTTGGGAGACCCAGTACTTC. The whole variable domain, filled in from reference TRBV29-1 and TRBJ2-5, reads SAVISQKPSRDICQRGTSLTIQCQVDSQVTMMFWYRQQPGQSLTLIATANQGSEATYESGFVIDKFPISRPNLTFSTLTVSNMSPEDSSIYLCSVRTWETQYFGPGTRLLVL.

The CDR3, as DNA: TGTGCCAGCAGCCTCCATACCTATGGCTACACCTTC. Amino acids: CASSLHTYGYTF. The chain joins TRBV5-8 to TRBJ1-2; D uncertain. Germline CDR1 is SGHTS and CDR2 is YDEGEE. V lost 4 bases to trimming and J lost 4 bases, with 8 bases between them. The CDR3 loop spans 12 amino acids.

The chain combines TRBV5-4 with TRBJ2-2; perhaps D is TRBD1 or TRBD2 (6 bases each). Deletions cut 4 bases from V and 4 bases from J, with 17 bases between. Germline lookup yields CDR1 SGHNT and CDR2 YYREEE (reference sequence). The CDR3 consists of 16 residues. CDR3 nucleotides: TGTGCCAGCAGCCAAAAGGAGGGGGGACCCACCGGGGAGCTGTTTTTT. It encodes CASSQKEGGPTGELFF.

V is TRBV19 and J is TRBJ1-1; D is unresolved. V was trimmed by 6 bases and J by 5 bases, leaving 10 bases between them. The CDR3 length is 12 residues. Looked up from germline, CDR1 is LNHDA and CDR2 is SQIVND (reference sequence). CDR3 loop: CASSLPRTEAFF. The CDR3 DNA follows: TGTGCCAGTAGCCTTCCTCGTACTGAAGCTTTCTTT. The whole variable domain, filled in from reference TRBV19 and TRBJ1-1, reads DGGITQSPKYLFRKEGQNVTLSCEQNLNHDAMYWYRQDPGQGLRLIYYSQIVNDFQKGDIAEGYSVSREKKESFPLTVTSAQKNPTAFYLCASSLPRTEAFFGQGTRLTVV.

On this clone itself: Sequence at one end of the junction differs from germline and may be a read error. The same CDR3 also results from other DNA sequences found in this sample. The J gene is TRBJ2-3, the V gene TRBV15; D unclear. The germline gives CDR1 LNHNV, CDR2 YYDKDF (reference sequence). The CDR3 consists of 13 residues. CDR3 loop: CATSSQDQDTQYF. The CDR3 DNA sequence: TGTGCCACCAGCAGCCAGGACCAAGATACGCAATATTTT.

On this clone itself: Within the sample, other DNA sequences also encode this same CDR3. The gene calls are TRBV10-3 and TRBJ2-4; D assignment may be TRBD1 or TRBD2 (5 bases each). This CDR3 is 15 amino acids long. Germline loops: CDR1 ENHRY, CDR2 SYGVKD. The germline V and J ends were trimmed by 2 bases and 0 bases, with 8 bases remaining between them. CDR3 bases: TGTGCCATCAGTGAGGGGGGAACAGCCAAAAACATTCAGTACTTC. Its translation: CAISEGGTAKNIQYF.

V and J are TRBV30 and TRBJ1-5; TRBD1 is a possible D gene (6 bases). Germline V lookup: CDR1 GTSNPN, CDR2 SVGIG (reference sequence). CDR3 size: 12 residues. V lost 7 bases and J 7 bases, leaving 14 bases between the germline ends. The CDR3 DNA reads TGTGCCTCTTCAGGGGAAGGACAGCCCCAGCATTTT. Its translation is CASSGEGQPQHF.

The CDR3 nucleotides read TGTGCCAGCAGCTTAGTTGGAGAGACCCAGTACTTC. It specifies CASSLVGETQYF. The gene calls are TRBV11-1 and TRBJ2-5; D uncertain. The CDR3 spans 12 residues. Germline V gene sequence: CDR1 SGHAT, CDR2 FQDESV (reference sequence). V shed 1 base and J shed 4 bases, with 4 bases lying between them. Full variable domain (missing parts from reference TRBV11-1 and TRBJ2-5): EAEVAQSPRYKITEKSQAVAFWCDPISGHATLYWYRQILGQGPELLVQFQDESVVDDSQLPKDRFSAERLKGVDSTLKIQPAELGDSAMYLCASSLVGETQYFGPGTRLLVL.

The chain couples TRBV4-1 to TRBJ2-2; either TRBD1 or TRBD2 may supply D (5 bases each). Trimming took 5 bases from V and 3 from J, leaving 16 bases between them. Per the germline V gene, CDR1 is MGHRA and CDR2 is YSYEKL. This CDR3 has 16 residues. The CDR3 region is CASSYRDGIDTGELFF. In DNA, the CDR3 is TGCGCCAGCAGCTACCGGGACGGGATTGACACCGGGGAGCTGTTTTTT.

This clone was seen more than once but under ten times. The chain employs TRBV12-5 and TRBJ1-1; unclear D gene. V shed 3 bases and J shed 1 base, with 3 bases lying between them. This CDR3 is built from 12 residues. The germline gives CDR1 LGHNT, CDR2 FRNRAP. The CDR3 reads CASGFGNTEAFF. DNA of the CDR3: TGTGCTAGTGGTTTCGGGAACACTGAAGCTTTCTTT.

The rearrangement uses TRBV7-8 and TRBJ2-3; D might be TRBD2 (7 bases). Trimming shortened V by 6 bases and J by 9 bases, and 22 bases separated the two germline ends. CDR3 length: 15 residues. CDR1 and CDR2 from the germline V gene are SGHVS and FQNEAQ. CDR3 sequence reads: CASRGRGRASETQYF. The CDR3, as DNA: TGTGCCAGCAGGGGTAGGGGGAGGGCCTCTGAAACGCAGTATTTT.

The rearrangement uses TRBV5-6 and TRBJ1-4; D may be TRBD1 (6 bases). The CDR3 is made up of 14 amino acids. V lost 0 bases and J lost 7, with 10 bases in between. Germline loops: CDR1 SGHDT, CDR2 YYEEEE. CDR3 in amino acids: CASSLGQDGEKLFF. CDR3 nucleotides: TGTGCCAGCAGCTTGGGACAGGACGGTGAAAAACTGTTTTTT.

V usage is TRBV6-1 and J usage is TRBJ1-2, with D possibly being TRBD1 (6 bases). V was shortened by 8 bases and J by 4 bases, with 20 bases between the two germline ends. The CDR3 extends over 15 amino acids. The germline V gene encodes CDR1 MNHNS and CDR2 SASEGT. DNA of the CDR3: TGTGCCAGCCGATTGGAGGGGACATTCCTCTATGGCTACACCTTC. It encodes CASRLEGTFLYGYTF.

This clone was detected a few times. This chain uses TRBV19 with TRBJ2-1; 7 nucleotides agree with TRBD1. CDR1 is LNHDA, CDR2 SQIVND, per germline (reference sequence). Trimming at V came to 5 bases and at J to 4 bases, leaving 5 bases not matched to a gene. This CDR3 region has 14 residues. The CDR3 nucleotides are TGTGCCAGTAGTTCACCGGGACAGTACAATGAGCAGTTCTTC. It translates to CASSSPGQYNEQFF.